This TCR beta chain emerged from a study of CD8 T cells in ankylosing spondylitis. Study-level results: Disease-linked clones displayed a CD8+ phenotype and appeared relatively rarely in peripheral blood. Previous work reported some of these motif variants in the synovial fluid and blood of reactive arthritis. Among TCR beta sequences, a motif of 7 to 9 highly homologous variants appeared characteristic of ankylosing spondylitis blood.

By quantitative 5'-RACE with molecular barcodes, the TCR beta libraries were made. TCRdb reprocessed the 5' RACE reads via MiXCR and lists one record per CDR3 protein. This sample has about 360,000 distinct CDR3 sequences, with approximately 22% found just once. The V and J ends lost 6 bases and 7 bases respectively, with 9 bases between them. CDR3 length: 12 residues. The germline V gene has CDR1 SNHLY and CDR2 FYNNEI. This clonotype was detected ten times or more. Its antigen is not identified. This rearrangement joins TRBV2 to TRBJ1-4; D is uncertain. Sequencing was done on a sample of blood, either unsorted or a sorted T cell fraction (not recorded which). The TCR originated in a male donor with ankylosing spondylitis or in good health (not recorded which). This chain's CDR3 is CASSPLGEKLFF. CDR3 bases: TGTGCCAGCAGCCCTCTTGGTGAAAAACTGTTTTTT. The full variable domain, its missing parts supplied by reference TRBV2 and TRBJ1-4, is EPEVTQTPSHQVTQMGQEVILRCVPISNHLYFYWYRQILGQKVEFLVSFYNNEISEKSEIFDDQFSVERPDGSNFTLKIRSTKLEDSAMYFCASSPLGEKLFFGSGTQLSVL.